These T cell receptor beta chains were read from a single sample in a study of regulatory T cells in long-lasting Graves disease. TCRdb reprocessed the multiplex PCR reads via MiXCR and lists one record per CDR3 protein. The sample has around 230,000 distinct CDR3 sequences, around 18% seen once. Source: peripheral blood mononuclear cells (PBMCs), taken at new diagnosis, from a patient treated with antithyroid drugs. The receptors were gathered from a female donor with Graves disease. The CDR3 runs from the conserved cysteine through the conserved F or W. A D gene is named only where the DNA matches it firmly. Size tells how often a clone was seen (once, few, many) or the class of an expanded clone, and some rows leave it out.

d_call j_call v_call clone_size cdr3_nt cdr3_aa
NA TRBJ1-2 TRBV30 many TGTGCCTGGATCCGGGACAACTATGGCTACACCTTC CAWIRDNYGYTF
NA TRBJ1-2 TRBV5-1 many TGCGCCAGCAGCATTGACACGGGCTATGGCTACACCTTC CASSIDTGYGYTF
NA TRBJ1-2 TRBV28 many TGTGCCACCAGATCTTACACGGTTGGCTACACCTTC CATRSYTVGYTF
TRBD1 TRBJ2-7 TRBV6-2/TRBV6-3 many TGTGCCAGCACATCCCGGACAGGGGGCTACGAGCAGTACTTC CASTSRTGGYEQYF
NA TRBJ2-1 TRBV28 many TGTGCCAGCAGTCCAAAAACAAACACTAGAAATGAGCAGTTCTTC CASSPKTNTRNEQFF
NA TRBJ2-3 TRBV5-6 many TGTGCCAGCAGCAACCGGGACGTTCTGGGGGATACGCAGTATTTT CASSNRDVLGDTQYF
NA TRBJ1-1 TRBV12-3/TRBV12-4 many TGTGCCAGCAGCCGGGGAGGAACTGCTGAAGCTTTCTTT CASSRGGTAEAFF
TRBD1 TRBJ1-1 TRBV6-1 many TGTGCCAGCAGCCGTGGACAGGCTATGAACACTGAAGCTTTCTTT CASSRGQAMNTEAFF
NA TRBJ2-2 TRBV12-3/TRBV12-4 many TGTGCCAGCAGGTACCGGGACACCGAGGCCGGGGAGCTGTTTTTT CASRYRDTEAGELFF
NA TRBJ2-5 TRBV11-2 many TGTGCCAGCGCCCGGCTGGGGGAAGAGACCCAGTACTTC CASARLGEETQYF
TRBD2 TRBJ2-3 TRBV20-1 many TGCAGTGCTAGATTACCTAGCGGGAGGAGCACAGATACGCAGTATTTT CSARLPSGRSTDTQYF
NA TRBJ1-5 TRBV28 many TGTGCCAGCAGTTTGGCAGAGAGCAATCAGCCCCAGCATTTT CASSLAESNQPQHF
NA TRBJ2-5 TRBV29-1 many TGCAGCGTTGAATTTGTAGGTGAGACCCAGTACTTC CSVEFVGETQYF
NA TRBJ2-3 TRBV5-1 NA TGCGCCAGCAGCTTGGAGAAGGGCACAGATACGCAGTATTTT CASSLEKGTDTQYF
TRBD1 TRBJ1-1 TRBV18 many TGTGCCAGCTCACGAGGGACAGGGGAATTGAACACTGAAGCTTTCTTT CASSRGTGELNTEAFF
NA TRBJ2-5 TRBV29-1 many TGCAGCGTACCCGGGGGCCAAGAGACCCAGTACTTC CSVPGGQETQYF
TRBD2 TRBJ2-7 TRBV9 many TGTGCCAGCAGCGTAGGGGGTAGCGGGAGTCGGTACGAGCAGTACTTC CASSVGGSGSRYEQYF
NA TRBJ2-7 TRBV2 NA TGTGCCAGCAGGGCTAGACAGAACGAGCAGTACTTC CASRARQNEQYF
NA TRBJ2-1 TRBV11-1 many TGTGCCAGCGAACCGGGCCCCCAGCGTGGGATATGGAATGAGCAGTTCTTC CASEPGPQRGIWNEQFF
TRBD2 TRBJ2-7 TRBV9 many TGTGCCAGCAGCGTAGAGGGGACTAGCGGGAGGGCCTACGAGCAGTACTTC CASSVEGTSGRAYEQYF
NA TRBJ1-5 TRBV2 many TGTGCCAGCTCTCCCCTTAGCAATCAGCCCCAGCATTTT CASSPLSNQPQHF
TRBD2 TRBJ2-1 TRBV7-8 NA TGTGCCAGCAGCACCTCTAGCGGGACGTACAATGAGCAGTTCTTC CASSTSSGTYNEQFF
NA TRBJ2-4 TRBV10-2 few TGCGCCAGCAGTCGCGCAAGTGCGGGCAAAGCCAAAAACATTCAGTACTTC CASSRASAGKAKNIQYF
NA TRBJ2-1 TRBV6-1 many TGTGCCAGCCGAAGAGAGATTGGCAATGAGCAGTTCTTC CASRREIGNEQFF
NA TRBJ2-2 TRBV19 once TGTGCCAGCAGCCACCAACCCCCGGACGTTAACACCGGGGAGCTGTTTTTT CASSHQPPDVNTGELFF